Below are 31 T cell receptor beta chains sequenced from a single sample in a study of blood T cells in healthy people across ages. The second PCR ran roughly 6 to 11 cycles with a sample-barcoded 5' primer and J-beta primers. TCRdb analysed the 5' RACE reads with MiXCR anew, one entry per CDR3 protein. Among roughly 1.5 million distinct CDR3 sequences listed, approximately 39% were seen once. Sequencing was done on a sample of blood. The receptors originated from a woman under 30 in good health.

This clonotype was seen a handful of times. The gene calls are TRBV7-9 and TRBJ2-3; tentatively, D is TRBD2 (5 bases). The ends were cut back, 0 bases at V and 1 base at J, with 17 bases in the middle. This CDR3 spans 18 amino acids. Germline V CDR1 and CDR2: SEHNR, FQNEAQ (reference sequence). The CDR3 coding sequence is TGTGCCAGCAGCTTAGCGGCTCGAGCGGCATTCGGCACAGATACGCAGTATTTT. This translates into CASSLAARAAFGTDTQYF.

In the case of this clonotype: A clone one base away is much larger, so this may be a read error. The rearrangement links TRBV20-1 to TRBJ2-1; D might be TRBD1 (6 bases). The CDR3 loop spans 13 amino acids. Trimming took off 3 bases at V and 10 bases at J, with 16 bases between the two ends. The germline CDR1 and CDR2 sequences are DFQATT and SNEGSKA (reference sequence). CDR3 sequence reads: CSASGGSSYEQFF. CDR3 in DNA: TGCAGTGCTAGTGGGGGCAGTTCCTACGAGCAGTTCTTC.

The chain is built from TRBV20-1 and TRBJ1-2, with TRBD1 matching 7 bases. V shed 3 bases, J shed 4 bases, and the junction held 8 bases outside the gene matches. The CDR3 totals 14 residues. Germline V gene sequence: CDR1 DFQATT, CDR2 SNEGSKA (reference sequence). The chain's CDR3 is CSARPGDSLYGYTF. CDR3 nucleotide sequence: TGCAGTGCTAGGCCGGGGGACAGCCTCTATGGCTACACCTTC.

This clonotype has a handful of counts. V usage is TRBV28 and J usage is TRBJ1-6, with unresolved D. Germline CDR1 and CDR2: MDHEN and SYDVKM. The CDR3 spans 16 residues. V lost 5 bases and J 6 bases, leaving 17 bases between the germline ends. The CDR3 DNA follows: TGTGCCAGCAGTCTTACCGGGAGGCTGGTTAATTCACCCCTCCACTTT. Residues: CASSLTGRLVNSPLHF.

This clonotype was picked up many times. The rearrangement uses TRBV29-1 and TRBJ2-7; TRBD1 is a possible D gene (6 bases). The CDR3 is 13 residues long. V lost 7 bases to trimming and J lost 0 bases, with 13 bases between them. Germline V gene sequence: CDR1 SQVTM, CDR2 ANQGSEA. The CDR3 DNA is TGCAGCGGGTCCTGGGGGCCCTCCTACGAGCAGTACTTC. This codes for CSGSWGPSYEQYF.

The genes are TRBV29-1 and TRBJ1-4; D is perhaps TRBD1 (5 bases). Deletions cut 0 bases from V and 8 bases from J, with 13 bases between. Germline V gene lookup returns CDR1 SQVTM and CDR2 ANQGSEA. CDR3 length equals 14 residues. The CDR3 sequence: CSVEDLMGHEKLFF. The CDR3 nucleotides are TGCAGCGTTGAAGATTTGATGGGGCACGAAAAACTGTTTTTT.

This clonotype was counted between two and nine times. The chain combines TRBV9 with TRBJ1-1; the D gene is possibly TRBD1 (6 bases). Trimming took off 3 bases at V and 0 bases at J, with 12 bases between the two ends. This CDR3 has 15 residues. Germline assignment: CDR1 SGDLS and CDR2 YYNGEE. DNA of the CDR3: TGTGCCAGCAGCGCCAGGACAGCCCTGAACACTGAAGCTTTCTTT. Its translation: CASSARTALNTEAFF.

Ten or more counts support this clonotype. The V gene is TRBV7-2, the J gene TRBJ2-7, with TRBD1 as a possible D gene (7 bases). This CDR3 has 13 residues. The germline V gene has CDR1 SGHTA and CDR2 FQGNSA. V dropped 9 bases and J dropped 1 base, with 13 bases sitting between them. Here the CDR3 DNA reads TGTGCCAGTAGACCAGGGGGGTCCTACGAGCAGTACTTC. Its translation is CASRPGGSYEQYF.

This sequence joins TRBV7-2 and TRBJ1-1; D is unresolved. V was clipped by 11 bases and J by 3 bases, with 19 bases between them. CDR1 SGHTA and CDR2 FQGNSA come from the germline V gene. The CDR3 has 14 amino acids. The CDR3: CAARGVDSHTEAFF. In nucleotides, the CDR3 is TGTGCCGCCCGGGGTGTCGACTCTCACACTGAAGCTTTCTTT.

This clonotype was found a few times. The rearrangement joins TRBV11-3 to TRBJ2-1, with D unclear. Germline V gene data show CDR1 as SGHNT and CDR2 as YENEEA. Trimming removed 2 bases from V and 7 bases from J, with 12 bases in between. The CDR3 has 14 residues. The CDR3 here is CASSLSRSLNEQFF. The CDR3, as DNA: TGTGCCAGCAGCTTATCCCGGAGCCTGAATGAGCAGTTCTTC. The entire variable domain, with the rest obtained from reference TRBV11-3 and TRBJ2-1, is as follows: EAGVVQSPRYKIIEKKQPVAFWCNPISGHNTLYWYLQNLGQGPELLIRYENEEAVDDSQLPKDRFSAERLKGVDSTLKIQPAELGDSAVYLCASSLSRSLNEQFFGPGTRLTVL.

V gene TRBV5-1 combines with J gene TRBJ2-3; 10 bases match TRBD1. CDR1 is SGHRS and CDR2 is YFSETQ in the germline V gene. The V and J ends lost 3 bases and 5 bases, in that order; junction bases with no gene match: 9. CDR3 length equals 16 residues. For the CDR3, the DNA is TGCGCCAGCAGCTGGGGACGGGACAGGGGAGGAGATACGCAGTATTTT. Amino acid sequence: CASSWGRDRGGDTQYF.

This clonotype was picked up a small number of times. The rearrangement links TRBV21-1 to TRBJ1-6. TRBV21-1 is a pseudogene locus. The CDR3 is 14 residues long. This chain's CDR3 is CASNRDLLNSPLHF. In DNA form, the CDR3 reads TGTGCCAGCAACCGGGACCTTCTAAATTCACCCCTCCACTTT.

The V gene is TRBV27, the J gene TRBJ2-1, with TRBD1 matching 10 bases. CDR1 is MNHEY and CDR2 is SMNVEV in the germline V gene (reference sequence). The CDR3 has 14 residues. V lost 8 bases, J lost 10 bases, and 11 bases stayed unmatched. CDR3 DNA sequence: TGTGCCAGCGGGACAGGGGTGAGAATCCACGAGCAGTTCTTC. This sequence encodes CASGTGVRIHEQFF.

This clonotype appeared a few times. The CDR3: CSARAAAHNEQFF. CDR3 nucleotide sequence: TGCAGTGCTAGAGCGGCAGCCCACAATGAGCAGTTCTTC. This chain links TRBV20-1 with TRBJ2-1; D unclear. From germline, CDR1 is DFQATT and CDR2 SNEGSKA (reference sequence). V was clipped by 1 base and J by 5 bases, with 9 bases between them. This CDR3 comprises 13 residues.

The chain links TRBV7-8 to TRBJ2-1, with 8 bases aligning to TRBD1. The CDR3 covers 15 residues. V lost 5 bases and J lost 1; bases outside the gene matches: 4. Per the germline V gene, CDR1 is SGHVS and CDR2 is FQNEAQ. The CDR3 nucleotides read TGTGCCAGCAGCGCCCGACAGGGGTCCTACAATGAGCAGTTCTTC. It encodes CASSARQGSYNEQFF.

Concerning this clonotype itself: The junction departs from the called germline gene at one end, perhaps through a read error. V usage is TRBV28 and J usage is TRBJ2-7; TRBD1 matches 8 bases. The CDR3 spans 15 residues. Germline V lookup: CDR1 MDHEN, CDR2 SYDVKM. The CDR3 DNA follows: TGTGCCCGCAGTTCCCCAGGGACAGGCTCCTACGAGCAGTACTTC. Protein sequence: CARSSPGTGSYEQYF.

This clonotype was found a few times. This chain connects TRBV7-2 to TRBJ1-2; D call uncertain. The length of the CDR3 is 14 residues. V was pared by 5 bases and J by 1 base, with 11 bases between. Per the germline V gene, CDR1 is SGHTA and CDR2 is FQGNSA. The DNA for the CDR3 is TGTGCCAGCAGCGATAGTTTTGGTAACTATGGCTACACCTTC. Protein product: CASSDSFGNYGYTF.

Worth noting for this clonotype: Given a much more abundant clone one base away, this may be a read error. The chain employs TRBV3-1 and TRBJ1-1; D unclear. Trimming took 4 bases from V and 3 from J, leaving 9 bases between them. The CDR3 sequence is 13 residues long. CDR1 is LGHDT and CDR2 is YNNKEL in the germline V gene (reference sequence). The CDR3 region has the DNA TGTGCCAGCAGCCCCGACTGGTACACTGAAGCTTTCTTT. It is translated as CASSPDWYTEAFF.

This clonotype occurred once. The J gene is TRBJ2-7, the V gene TRBV4-1; the D gene could be TRBD1 or TRBD2 (5 bases each). The CDR3 is 16 residues long. Trimming left V 4 bases short and J 6 bases short, with 22 bases between. Germline V gives CDR1 MGHRA, CDR2 YSYEKL. The CDR3 protein is CASSPLPGVRDGEQYF. The CDR3 DNA reads TGCGCCAGCAGCCCCCTTCCCGGGGTTAGGGACGGCGAGCAGTACTTC.

This clonotype was observed a few times. This chain uses TRBV4-3 with TRBJ2-3; possibly TRBD2 for D (7 bases). Trimming removed 1 base at V and 3 bases at J, with 17 bases between. The length of the CDR3 is 17 residues. Per germline, CDR1 LGHNA and CDR2 YSLEER. CDR3 loop: CASSQVGGGRVTDTQYF. The DNA for the CDR3 is TGCGCCAGCAGCCAAGTCGGGGGCGGGAGAGTAACAGATACGCAGTATTTT.

This chain joins TRBV7-9 and TRBJ1-3, with 8 bases aligning to TRBD1. Unmatched junction bases numbered 10, after V lost 11 bases and J lost 1 base. Germline CDR1 and CDR2: SEHNR and FQNEAQ (reference sequence). The CDR3 contains 15 residues. In nucleotides, the CDR3 is TGTGCCTTACAGGGGGAGACGATTTCTGGAAACACCATATATTTT. Translating it yields CALQGETISGNTIYF.

The chain is built from TRBV9 and TRBJ2-2, with D possibly matching TRBD2 (6 bases). The CDR3 is 17 residues long. Germline V lookup: CDR1 SGDLS, CDR2 YYNGEE. V gave up 2 bases and J gave up 0 bases, with 14 bases separating them. CDR3 DNA sequence: TGTGCCAGCAGCGTCTCTTATAGCGGCACGAACACCGGGGAGCTGTTTTTT. This sequence encodes CASSVSYSGTNTGELFF.

With respect to this clonotype: This could be a read error, since a much larger clone is one nucleotide away. The chain carries TRBV7-9 and TRBJ1-2, with no clear D. The germline gives CDR1 SEHNR, CDR2 FQNEAQ (reference sequence). The CDR3 loop spans 11 amino acids. Trimming cost V 1 base and J 6 bases, with 3 bases left between them. The CDR3 protein is CASSLVNGYTF. The CDR3 DNA reads as TGTGCCAGCAGCTTAGTGAATGGCTACACCTTC. The full variable domain, in which reference TRBV7-9 and TRBJ1-2 provide the parts outside the CDR3, is DTGVSQNPRHKITKRGQNVTFRCDPISEHNRLYWYRQTLGQGPEFLTYFQNEAQLEKSRLLSDRFSAERPKGSFSTLEIQRTEQGDSAMYLCASSLVNGYTFGSGTRLTVV.

As regards this clonotype: This may come from a read error, since a much larger clone is one base off. The chain links TRBV6-2 or TRBV6-3 to TRBJ2-1; the D is unclear. The J call may be faulty, since TRBJ2-7 better matches the DNA end. This CDR3 is 17 amino acids long. Germline-derived CDR1 and CDR2 are MNHEY and SVGEGT. CDR3 amino acids: CASSYRGSPRSYNEQYF. In DNA form, the CDR3 reads TGTGCCAGCAGTTATCGAGGATCCCCTCGCTCCTACAATGAGCAGTACTTC.

This clonotype was detected only a few times. The J gene is TRBJ2-5, the V gene TRBV7-6; 8 bases are a match to TRBD1. CDR1 and CDR2 (germline): SGHVS, FNYEAQ. The CDR3 has 15 amino acids. V shed 5 bases, J shed 5 bases, and the junction held 10 bases outside the gene matches. Written as DNA, the CDR3 is TGTGCCAGCAGCCCTCGGACAGGGATTGTGGAGACCCAGTACTTC. This translates into CASSPRTGIVETQYF.

The gene calls are TRBV30 and TRBJ2-1, with TRBD2 matching over 7 bases. CDR1 GTSNPN and CDR2 SVGIG come from the germline V gene (reference sequence). CDR3 size: 13 residues. V trimming: 2 bases; J trimming: 4 bases; junction bases outside the gene matches: 2. CDR3 coding DNA: TGTGCCTGGAGTCCGGGAGGTTACAATGAGCAGTTCTTC. Its translation is CAWSPGGYNEQFF.

A few counts support this clonotype. The rearrangement joins TRBV9 to TRBJ2-7; 10 bases line up with TRBD1. CDR3 length: 13 amino acids. V gave up 3 bases and J gave up 6 bases; unmatched junction bases: 3. Germline-derived CDR1 and CDR2 are SGDLS and YYNGEE. DNA for the CDR3: TGTGCCAGCAGCGCCGGGACAGGGGTCGAGCAGTACTTC. Translation gives CASSAGTGVEQYF. Supplemented by reference TRBV9 and TRBJ2-7, the full variable domain reads DSGVTQTPKHLITATGQRVTLRCSPRSGDLSVYWYQQSLDQGLQFLIQYYNGEERAKGNILERFSAQQFPDLHSELNLSSLELGDSALYFCASSAGTGVEQYFGPGTRLTVT.

This clonotype was counted a few times. V and J are TRBV20-1 and TRBJ2-1; D gene ambiguous. The CDR3 consists of 15 residues. Germline CDR1 reads DFQATT; CDR2 reads SNEGSKA (reference sequence). Trimming took 2 bases from V and 0 from J, leaving 11 bases between them. The CDR3 DNA follows: TGCAGTGCTAGAATCCGTATCAGCTCCTACAATGAGCAGTTCTTC. Translated, it gives CSARIRISSYNEQFF.

This clonotype turned up a few times. This sequence joins TRBV7-2 and TRBJ1-1; TRBD1 might be the D (5 bases). This CDR3 comprises 13 residues. V gave up 1 base and J gave up 8 bases, with 11 bases separating them. Germline loops: CDR1 SGHTA, CDR2 FQGNSA. The DNA of the CDR3 is TGTGCCAGCAGCTTAGGTGCAGACAGAGAAGCTTTCTTT. Amino acid sequence: CASSLGADREAFF. Full variable domain (remainder filled in from reference TRBV7-2 and TRBJ1-1): GAGVSQSPSNKVTEKGKDVELRCDPISGHTALYWYRQSLGQGLEFLIYFQGNSAPDKSGLPSDRFSAERTGGSVSTLTIQRTQQEDSAVYLCASSLGADREAFFGQGTRLTVV.

The rearrangement joins TRBV29-1 to TRBJ1-5; unclear D gene. Per the germline V gene, CDR1 is SQVTM and CDR2 is ANQGSEA. The CDR3 has 12 residues. V was clipped by 0 bases and J by 7 bases, with 7 bases between them. CDR3 in DNA: TGCAGCGTTGAAGACCTTGGCCAGCCCCAGCATTTT. Its translation: CSVEDLGQPQHF.

This rearrangement joins TRBV7-2 to TRBJ1-1; weak D call: TRBD1 (6 bases). From germline, CDR1 is SGHTA and CDR2 FQGNSA. V lost 1 base, J lost 7 bases, and 10 bases lay in between. This CDR3 has 13 residues. The CDR3 here is CASSLVGQLEAFF. CDR3 DNA: TGTGCCAGCAGCTTAGTGGGACAACTTGAAGCTTTCTTT.